This TCR beta chain emerged from a study of identical twins. As to this clonotype: The antigen is unknown.

A single record per CDR3 protein comes from TCRdb applying MiXCR to the 5' RACE reads. This sample yields some 590,000 distinct CDR3 sequences, of which around a tenth are seen a single time; roughly 3.2% belongs to the top ten. Study conclusions and caveats: While abundant cord blood beta clonotypes carried fewer insertions, memory repertoires showed no such pattern. Conclusions came from cross-sectional statistical analysis, not from following the same donors. The study found that models underestimated out-of-frame TCR alpha sharing in monozygotic twins.

The V gene end was trimmed by 3 bases and the J gene end by 4 bases; junction bases not matched to a gene: 3. CDR1 and CDR2 from the germline V gene are MDHEN and SYDVKM. The CDR3 has 15 residues. These same records also appear under a second study, on yellow fever vaccine responses in identical twins. That source notes: The authors reported partly convergent, partly personalized vaccine responses in identical twins.

Sequencing used PBMCs. The TCR sequence derives from a woman aged 18 to 35 in good health. V is TRBV28 and J is TRBJ2-5; 12 bases align to TRBD2. The CDR3 region is CASSFLAGGRETQYF. The CDR3 DNA is TGTGCCAGCAGTTTTCTAGCGGGAGGGCGAGAGACCCAGTACTTC.